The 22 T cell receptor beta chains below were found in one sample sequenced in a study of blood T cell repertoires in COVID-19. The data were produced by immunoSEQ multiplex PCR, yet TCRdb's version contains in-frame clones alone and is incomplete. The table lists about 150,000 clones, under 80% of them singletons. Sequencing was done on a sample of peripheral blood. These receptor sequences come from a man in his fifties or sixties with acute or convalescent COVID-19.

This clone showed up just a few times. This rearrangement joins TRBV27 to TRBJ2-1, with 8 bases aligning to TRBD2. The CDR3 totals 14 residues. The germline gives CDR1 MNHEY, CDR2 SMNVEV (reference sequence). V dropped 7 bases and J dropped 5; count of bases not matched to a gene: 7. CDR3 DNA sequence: TGTGCCAGCACTTGGCTAGCGGGTAACAATGAGCAGTTCTTC. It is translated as CASTWLAGNNEQFF.

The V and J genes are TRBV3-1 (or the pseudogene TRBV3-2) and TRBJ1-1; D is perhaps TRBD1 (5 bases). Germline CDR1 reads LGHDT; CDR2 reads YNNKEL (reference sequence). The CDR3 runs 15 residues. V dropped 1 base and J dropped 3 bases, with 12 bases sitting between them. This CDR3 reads CASSQVSGGDTEAFF. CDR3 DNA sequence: TGTGCCAGCAGCCAAGTTAGCGGGGGAGACACTGAAGCTTTCTTT.

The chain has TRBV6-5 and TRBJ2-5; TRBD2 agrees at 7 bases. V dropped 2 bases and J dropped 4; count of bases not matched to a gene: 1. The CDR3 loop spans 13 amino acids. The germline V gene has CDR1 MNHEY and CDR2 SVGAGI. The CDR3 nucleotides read TGTGCCAGCAGTTACGGGGAGGGAGAGACCCAGTACTTC. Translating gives CASSYGEGETQYF.

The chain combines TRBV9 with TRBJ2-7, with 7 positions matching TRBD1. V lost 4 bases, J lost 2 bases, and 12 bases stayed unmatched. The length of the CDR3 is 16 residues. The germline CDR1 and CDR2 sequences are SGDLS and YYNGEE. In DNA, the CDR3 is TGTGCCAGCAGCCCCCGACCGGGACAGTTTGCCTACGAGCAGTACTTC. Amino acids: CASSPRPGQFAYEQYF.

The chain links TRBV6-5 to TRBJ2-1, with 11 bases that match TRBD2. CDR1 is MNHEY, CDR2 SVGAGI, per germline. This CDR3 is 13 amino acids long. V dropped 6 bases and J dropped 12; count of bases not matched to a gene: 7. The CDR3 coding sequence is TGTGCCAGCAGACTAGCGGGAGCTCATGGGCAGTTCTTC. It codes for CASRLAGAHGQFF.

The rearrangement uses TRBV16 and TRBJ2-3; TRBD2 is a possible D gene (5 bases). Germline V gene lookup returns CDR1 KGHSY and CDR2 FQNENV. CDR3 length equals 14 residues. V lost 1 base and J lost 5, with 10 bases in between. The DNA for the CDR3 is TGTGCCAGCAGCCAATTTTATGGAGGAGATACGCAGTATTTT. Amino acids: CASSQFYGGDTQYF.

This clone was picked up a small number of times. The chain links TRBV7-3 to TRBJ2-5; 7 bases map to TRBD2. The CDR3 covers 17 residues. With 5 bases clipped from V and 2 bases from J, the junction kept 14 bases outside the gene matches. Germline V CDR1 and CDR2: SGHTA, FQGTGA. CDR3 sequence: CASSPGLAGVGQETQYF. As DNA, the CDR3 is TGTGCCAGCAGCCCCGGACTGGCGGGAGTTGGGCAAGAGACCCAGTACTTC.

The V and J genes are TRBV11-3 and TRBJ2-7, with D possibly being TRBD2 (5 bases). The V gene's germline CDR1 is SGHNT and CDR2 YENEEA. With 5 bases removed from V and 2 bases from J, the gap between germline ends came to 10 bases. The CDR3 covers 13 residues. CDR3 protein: CASSLGRAYEQYF. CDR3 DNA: TGTGCCAGCAGCCTAGGGCGGGCCTACGAGCAGTACTTC.

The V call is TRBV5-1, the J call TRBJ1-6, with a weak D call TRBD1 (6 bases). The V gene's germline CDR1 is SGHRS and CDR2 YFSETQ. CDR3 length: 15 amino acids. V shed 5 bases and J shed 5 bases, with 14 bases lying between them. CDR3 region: CASSSAYRDNSPLHF. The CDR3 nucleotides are TGCGCCAGCAGTTCCGCCTACAGGGATAATTCACCCCTCCACTTT.

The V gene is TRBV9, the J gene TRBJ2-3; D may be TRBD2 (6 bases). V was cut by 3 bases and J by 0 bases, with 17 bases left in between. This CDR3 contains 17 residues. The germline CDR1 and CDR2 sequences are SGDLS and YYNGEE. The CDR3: CASSGTSVGGSTDTQYF. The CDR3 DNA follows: TGTGCCAGCAGCGGAACGTCTGTGGGAGGAAGCACAGATACGCAGTATTTT.

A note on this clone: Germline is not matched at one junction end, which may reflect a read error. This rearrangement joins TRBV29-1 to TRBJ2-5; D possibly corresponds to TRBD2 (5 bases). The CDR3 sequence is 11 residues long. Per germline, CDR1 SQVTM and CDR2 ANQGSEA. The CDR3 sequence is CSADVGESQYF. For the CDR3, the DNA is TGCAGCGCCGATGTGGGAGAGTCCCAGTACTTC.

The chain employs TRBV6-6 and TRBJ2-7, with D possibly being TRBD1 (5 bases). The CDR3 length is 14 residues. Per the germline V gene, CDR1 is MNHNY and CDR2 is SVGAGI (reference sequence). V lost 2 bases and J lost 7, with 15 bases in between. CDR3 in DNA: TGTGCCAGCAGTTACGCAGGGTTGTCGCCGGAGCAGTACTTC. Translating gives CASSYAGLSPEQYF.

DNA of the CDR3: TGCGCCAGCAGCTTCAGGCAGGGGGCCAACGTCCTGACTTTC. Translated: CASSFRQGANVLTF. The genes are TRBV5-1 and TRBJ2-6, with no clear D. The CDR3 covers 14 residues. In germline, CDR1 is SGHRS, CDR2 YFSETQ. Between the trimmed V and J ends, which lost 2 bases and 4 bases, there was a span of 7 bases.

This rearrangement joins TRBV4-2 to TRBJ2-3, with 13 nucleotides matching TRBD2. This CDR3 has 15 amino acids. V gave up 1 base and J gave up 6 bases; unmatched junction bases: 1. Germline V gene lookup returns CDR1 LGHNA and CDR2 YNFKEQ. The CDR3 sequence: CASSQGTSGSDTQYF. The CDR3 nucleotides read TGTGCCAGCAGCCAAGGGACTAGCGGGAGTGATACGCAGTATTTT.

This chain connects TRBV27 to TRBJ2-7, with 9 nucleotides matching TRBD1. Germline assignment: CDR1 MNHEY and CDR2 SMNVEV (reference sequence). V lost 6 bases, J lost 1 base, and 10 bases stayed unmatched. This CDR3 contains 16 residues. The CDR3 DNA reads TGTGCCAGCAGCACCCGGACAGGGGAGGGATCCTACGAGCAGTACTTC. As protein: CASSTRTGEGSYEQYF.

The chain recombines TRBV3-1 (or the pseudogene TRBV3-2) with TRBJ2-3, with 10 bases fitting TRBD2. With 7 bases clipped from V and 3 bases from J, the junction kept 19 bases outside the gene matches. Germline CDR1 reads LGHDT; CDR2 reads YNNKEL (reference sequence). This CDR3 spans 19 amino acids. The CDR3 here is CASTNLGASGSSVTDTQYF. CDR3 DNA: TGTGCCAGCACCAACCTGGGGGCTAGCGGGAGTTCCGTAACAGATACGCAGTATTTT.

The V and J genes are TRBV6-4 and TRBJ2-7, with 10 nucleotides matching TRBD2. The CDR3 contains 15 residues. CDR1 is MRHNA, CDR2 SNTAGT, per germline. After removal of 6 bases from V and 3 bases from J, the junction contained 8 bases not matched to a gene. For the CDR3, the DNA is TGTGCCAGCAGCCTAGCGGGAGTCTCTCACTACGAGCAGTACTTC. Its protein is CASSLAGVSHYEQYF.

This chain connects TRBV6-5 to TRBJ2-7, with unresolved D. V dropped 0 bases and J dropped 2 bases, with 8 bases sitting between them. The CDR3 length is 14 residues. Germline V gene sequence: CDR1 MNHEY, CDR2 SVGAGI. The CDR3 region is CASSYSQSPYEQYF. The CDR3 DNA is TGTGCCAGCAGTTACTCGCAGTCTCCCTACGAGCAGTACTTC.

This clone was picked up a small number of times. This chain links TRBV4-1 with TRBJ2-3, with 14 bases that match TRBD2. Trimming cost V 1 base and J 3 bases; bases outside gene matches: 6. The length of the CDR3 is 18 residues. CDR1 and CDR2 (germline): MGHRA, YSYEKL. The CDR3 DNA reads TGCGCCAGCAGCCAAGGACTAGCGGGAGGGTTAATTACAGATACGCAGTATTTT. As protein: CASSQGLAGGLITDTQYF.

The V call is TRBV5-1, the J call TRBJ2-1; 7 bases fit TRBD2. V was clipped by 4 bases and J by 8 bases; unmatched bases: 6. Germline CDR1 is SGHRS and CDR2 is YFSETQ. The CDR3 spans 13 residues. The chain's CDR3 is CASSLTSWDEQFF. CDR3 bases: TGCGCCAGCAGCCTGACTAGCTGGGATGAGCAGTTCTTC.

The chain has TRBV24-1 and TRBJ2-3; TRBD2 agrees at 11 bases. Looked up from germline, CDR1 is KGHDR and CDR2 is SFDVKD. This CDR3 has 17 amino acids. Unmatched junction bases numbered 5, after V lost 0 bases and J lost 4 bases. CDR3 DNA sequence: TGTGCCACCAGTGATTTGCCGACTAGCGGGATTTCAGATACGCAGTATTTT. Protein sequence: CATSDLPTSGISDTQYF.

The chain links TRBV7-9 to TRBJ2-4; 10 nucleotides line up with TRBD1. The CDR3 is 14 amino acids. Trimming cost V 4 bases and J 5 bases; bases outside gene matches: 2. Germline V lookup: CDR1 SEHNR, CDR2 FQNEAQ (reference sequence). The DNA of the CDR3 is TGTGCCAGCAGCTCAGGGACAGGGGAAAACATTCAGTACTTC. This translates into CASSSGTGENIQYF. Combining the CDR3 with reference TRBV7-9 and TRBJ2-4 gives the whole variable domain DTGVSQNPRHKITKRGQNVTFRCDPISEHNRLYWYRQTLGQGPEFLTYFQNEAQLEKSRLLSDRFSAERPKGSFSTLEIQRTEQGDSAMYLCASSSGTGENIQYFGAGTRLSVL.